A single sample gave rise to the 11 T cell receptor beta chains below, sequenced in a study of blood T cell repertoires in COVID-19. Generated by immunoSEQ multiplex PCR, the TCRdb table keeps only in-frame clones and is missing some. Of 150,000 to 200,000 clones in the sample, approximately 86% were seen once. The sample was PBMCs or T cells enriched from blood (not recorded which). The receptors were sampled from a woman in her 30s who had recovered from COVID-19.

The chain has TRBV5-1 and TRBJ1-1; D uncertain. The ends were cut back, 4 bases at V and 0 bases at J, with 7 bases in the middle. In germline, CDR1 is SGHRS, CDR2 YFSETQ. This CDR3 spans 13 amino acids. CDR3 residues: CASSVDMNTEAFF. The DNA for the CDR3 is TGCGCCAGCAGCGTAGACATGAACACTGAAGCTTTCTTT.

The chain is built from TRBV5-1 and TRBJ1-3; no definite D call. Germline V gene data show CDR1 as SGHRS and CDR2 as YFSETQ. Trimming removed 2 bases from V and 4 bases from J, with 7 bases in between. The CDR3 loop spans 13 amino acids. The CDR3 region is CASSLDIGNTIYF. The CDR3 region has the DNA TGCGCCAGCAGCTTAGACATAGGAAACACCATATATTTT.

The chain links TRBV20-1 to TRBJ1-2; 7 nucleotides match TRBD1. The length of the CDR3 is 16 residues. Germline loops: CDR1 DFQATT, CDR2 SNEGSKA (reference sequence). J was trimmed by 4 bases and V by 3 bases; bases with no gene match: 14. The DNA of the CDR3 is TGCAGTGCTAGTAAAAGGACGGGACAGTGGACCTATGGCTACACCTTC. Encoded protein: CSASKRTGQWTYGYTF.

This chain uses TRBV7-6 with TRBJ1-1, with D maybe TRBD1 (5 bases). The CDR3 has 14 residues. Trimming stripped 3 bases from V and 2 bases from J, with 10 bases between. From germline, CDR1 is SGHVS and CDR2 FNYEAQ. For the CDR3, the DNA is TGTGCCAGCAGCTTGCGACAGTATAACACTGAAGCTTTCTTT. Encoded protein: CASSLRQYNTEAFF.

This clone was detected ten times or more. This chain's CDR3 is CASSNTGSNQPQHF. The CDR3 DNA follows: TGTGCCAGTAGTAACACAGGCAGCAATCAGCCCCAGCATTTT. The chain uses TRBV19 and TRBJ1-5; D is possibly TRBD1 (5 bases). The germline gives CDR1 LNHDA, CDR2 SQIVND (reference sequence). This CDR3 is built from 14 residues. The V gene lost 4 bases and the J gene lost 1 base, with 8 bases spanning the gap.

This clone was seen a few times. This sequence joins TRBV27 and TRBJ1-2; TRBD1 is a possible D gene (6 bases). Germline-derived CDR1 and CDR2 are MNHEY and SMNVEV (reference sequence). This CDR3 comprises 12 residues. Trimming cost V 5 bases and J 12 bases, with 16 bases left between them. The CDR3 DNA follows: TGTGCCAGCAGTCACGGACAGATCCACGACACCTTC. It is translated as CASSHGQIHDTF.

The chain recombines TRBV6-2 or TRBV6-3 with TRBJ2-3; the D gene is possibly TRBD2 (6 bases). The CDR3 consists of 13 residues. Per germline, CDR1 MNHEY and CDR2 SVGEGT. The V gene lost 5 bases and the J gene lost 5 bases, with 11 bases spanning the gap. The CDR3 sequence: CASSPGGVDTQYF. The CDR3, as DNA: TGTGCCAGCAGTCCCGGAGGGGTAGATACGCAGTATTTT.

In DNA, the CDR3 is TGCGCCAGCAGCCAAGGGCGCGGGGGGTCTGCCTACGAGCAGTACTTC. Its protein is CASSQGRGGSAYEQYF. The chain couples TRBV4-1 to TRBJ2-7, with 8 bases aligning to TRBD2. The J segment lost 2 bases and the V segment lost 1 base, leaving 7 bases of the junction unmatched. Germline loops: CDR1 MGHRA, CDR2 YSYEKL. The CDR3 length is 16 residues.

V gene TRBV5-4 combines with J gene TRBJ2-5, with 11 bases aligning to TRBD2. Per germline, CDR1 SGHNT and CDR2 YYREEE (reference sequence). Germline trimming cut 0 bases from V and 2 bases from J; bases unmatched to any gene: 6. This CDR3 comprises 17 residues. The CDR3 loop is CASSLGSLAGGQETQYF. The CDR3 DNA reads TGTGCCAGCAGCTTGGGATCGCTAGCGGGAGGACAAGAGACCCAGTACTTC.

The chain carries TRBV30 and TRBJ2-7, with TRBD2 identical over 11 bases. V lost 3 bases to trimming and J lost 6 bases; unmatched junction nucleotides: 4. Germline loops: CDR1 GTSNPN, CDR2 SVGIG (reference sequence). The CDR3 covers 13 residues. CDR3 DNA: TGTGCCTGGAGCCATAGCGGGGGGGCCGAGCAGTACTTC. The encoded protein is CAWSHSGGAEQYF.

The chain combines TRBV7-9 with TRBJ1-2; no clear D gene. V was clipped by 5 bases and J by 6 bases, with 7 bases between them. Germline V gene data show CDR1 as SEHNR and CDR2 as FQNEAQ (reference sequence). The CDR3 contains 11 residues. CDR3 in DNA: TGTGCCAGCAGCCTCCTAGATGGCTACACCTTC. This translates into CASSLLDGYTF. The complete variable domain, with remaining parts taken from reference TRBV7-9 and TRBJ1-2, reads DTGVSQNPRHKITKRGQNVTFRCDPISEHNRLYWYRQTLGQGPEFLTYFQNEAQLEKSRLLSDRFSAERPKGSFSTLEIQRTEQGDSAMYLCASSLLDGYTFGSGTRLTVV.